These T cell receptor beta chains were read from a single sample in a study of T cell responses to AZD1222 COVID-19 vaccine. Method: immunoSEQ multiplex PCR; TCRdb's copy keeps in-frame clones and lacks some. The data show about 140,000 clones, roughly 90% seen once. The specimen was peripheral blood, collected on day 0 of AZD1222 vaccination. The origin of the receptors is an adult in good health. Each CDR3 is given with its conserved first and last residue. Fields, in order: D gene, V gene, J gene, clone size, CDR3 length, CDR3 DNA, CDR3 protein. The D gene is left open where the match is weak. Where a row states a size, it is once, few, many or the class of an expanded clone; other rows omit it.

TRBD2	TRBV9	TRBJ2-1	-	16	TGTGCCAGCAGCGCCCGGACTAGCGGGGCCTACAATGAGCAGTTCTTC	CASSARTSGAYNEQFF
-	TRBV10-1	TRBJ2-5	-	14	TGCGCCAGCAGTCCCCCCGAGTACGGAGAGACCCAGTACTTC	CASSPPEYGETQYF
-	TRBV19	TRBJ2-7	-	14	TGTGCCAGTAGTATAGGGAAAGGACCCTACGAGCAGTACTTC	CASSIGKGPYEQYF
TRBD1	TRBV7-9	TRBJ2-7	-	16	TGTGCCAGCAGCCCGGCGGGGACAGGGCCTTTTGGCGAGCAGTACTTC	CASSPAGTGPFGEQYF
-	TRBV18	TRBJ1-5	once	15	TGTGCCAGCTCCCCCGGGTCCTTAGTGGGTCAGCCCCAGCATTTT	CASSPGSLVGQPQHF
-	TRBV6-1	TRBJ2-7	-	13	TGTGCCAGCAGTGAACCCGGAGATACCGAGCAGTACTTC	CASSEPGDTEQYF
-	TRBV11-3	TRBJ2-7	-	13	TGTGCCAGCAGCTTGGGGTTCCCCTACGAGCAGTACTTC	CASSLGFPYEQYF
-	TRBV6-4	TRBJ2-2	-	13	TGTGCCAGCAGTGACGGGTCCACCGGGGAGCTGTTTTTT	CASSDGSTGELFF
-	TRBV5-8	TRBJ2-1	once	17	TGTGCCAGCAGCTTGGTTCGCTGGACAGTGCTTTACAATGAGCAGTTCTTC	CASSLVRWTVLYNEQFF
-	TRBV29-1	TRBJ1-2	many	15	TGCAGCGTTGTCTCCGTAAGTAAGGATGGCGATGGCTACACCTTC	CSVVSVSKDGDGYTF
-	TRBV7-3	TRBJ2-5	-	13	TGTGCCAGCAGCTTATCGGTGGGAGAGACCCAGTACTTC	CASSLSVGETQYF
-	TRBV4-2	TRBJ2-1	-	16	TGTGCCAGCAGCCAGCCCTCAGGGGAACCCTACAATGAGCAGTTCTTC	CASSQPSGEPYNEQFF
-	TRBV19	TRBJ1-5	-	13	TGTGCCAGTAGTAGGGAGAGGAATCAGCCCCAGCATTTT	CASSRERNQPQHF
TRBD1	TRBV28	TRBJ1-2	once	15	TGTGCCAGCAGACCGACAGGGGGCGCTGCCTATGGCTACACCTTC	CASRPTGGAAYGYTF
TRBD2	TRBV14	TRBJ2-5	-	15	TGTGCCAGCAGCCGATCGACTAGCGGGGGTGAGACCCAGTACTTC	CASSRSTSGGETQYF
-	TRBV7-9	TRBJ1-1	-	14	TGTGCCAGCACCGGGGGAACTATGAACACTGAAGCTTTCTTT	CASTGGTMNTEAFF
-	TRBV18	TRBJ1-1	-	14	TGTGCCAGCTCACCAACCGGGAGTCTAGCTGAAGCTTTCTTT	CASSPTGSLAEAFF
-	TRBV28	TRBJ1-2	-	16	TGTGCCAGCAGTAGCGGAGGGGGAGTTAAATTCTATGGCTACACCTTC	CASSSGGGVKFYGYTF
-	TRBV12-3/TRBV12-4	TRBJ2-1	-	12	TGTGCCAGCAGCTCCTTCCTCGAAGAGCAGTTCTTC	CASSSFLEEQFF
-	TRBV7-2	TRBJ1-5	-	14	TGTGCCAGCAGCTTAAAGGGGGGGAATCAGCCCCAGCATTTT	CASSLKGGNQPQHF
-	TRBV7-9	TRBJ2-6	-	19	TGTGCCAGCATATCAGGGGGGAGATCCAAATCCTCTGGGGCCAACGTCCTGACTTTC	CASISGGRSKSSGANVLTF
-	TRBV12-3/TRBV12-4	TRBJ1-4	-	11	TGTGCCAGCAGTTTGCGGGAAAAACTGTTTTTT	CASSLREKLFF
TRBD2	TRBV9	TRBJ2-1	-	15	TGTGCCAGCAGCAAAGGACTAGCGGGGGACAATGAGCAGTTCTTC	CASSKGLAGDNEQFF
TRBD1	TRBV28	TRBJ2-6	-	17	TGTGCCAGCAGTGGTGGGACAGGGTCCTCTGGGGCCAACGTCCTGACTTTC	CASSGGTGSSGANVLTF
-	TRBV7-9	TRBJ2-7	-	15	TGTGCCAGCAGCTGGACCGGGGCGGCAAGAAACGAGCAGTACTTC	CASSWTGAARNEQYF
-	TRBV11-2	TRBJ1-3	-	15	TGTGCCAGCAGCCGGACAACCTACTCTGGAAACACCATATATTTT	CASSRTTYSGNTIYF
TRBD1	TRBV5-4	TRBJ1-2	-	15	TGTGCCAGCAGCTTGTTGGGACAGGGGTTTTATGGCTACACCTTC	CASSLLGQGFYGYTF
TRBD2	TRBV2	TRBJ2-7	few	15	TGTGCCAGCAGTACAGCGGGGGACCTCTCCTACGAGCAGTACTTC	CASSTAGDLSYEQYF
-	TRBV9	TRBJ1-2	-	15	TGTGCCAGCAGCGTAGGAGCAACGGCTAACTATGGCTACACCTTC	CASSVGATANYGYTF
-	TRBV19	TRBJ1-3	-	13	TGTGCCAGTAGTATGAGGGCTGGAAACACCATATATTTT	CASSMRAGNTIYF
-	TRBV4-3	TRBJ1-2	-	16	TGCGCCAGCAGCCAAGATCTTCCCAGGGCTGTCTATGGCTACACCTTC	CASSQDLPRAVYGYTF
TRBD2	TRBV10-3	TRBJ2-1	-	15	TGTGCCATCAGTGAATCAGCGGGGATGTACAATGAGCAGTTCTTC	CAISESAGMYNEQFF
-	TRBV18	TRBJ1-4	-	15	TGTGCCAGCTCACCTAGGACGGACTCTAATGAAAAACTGTTTTTT	CASSPRTDSNEKLFF
-	TRBV7-9	TRBJ2-1	-	14	TGTGCCAGCACTCCAGGCGTCTCGTACAATGAGCAGTTCTTC	CASTPGVSYNEQFF
TRBD1	TRBV2	TRBJ1-4	-	19	TGTGCCAGCAGTGACCCCTTCGGAGACAGGGCTGCAACTAATGAAAAACTGTTTTTT	CASSDPFGDRAATNEKLFF
TRBD1	TRBV27	TRBJ1-2	-	15	TGTGCCAGCAGTCCCCAATGGGACAGGGGGGAGGGCTACACCTTC	CASSPQWDRGEGYTF
-	TRBV7-2	TRBJ2-1	once	16	TGTGCCAGCAGCTTGTGGCGGAGGGAAACGGGCAATGAGCAGTTCTTC	CASSLWRRETGNEQFF
-	TRBV7-2	TRBJ2-3	-	14	TGTGCCAGCAGCTACTGGGCTAGCACAGATACGCAGTATTTT	CASSYWASTDTQYF
-	TRBV28	TRBJ2-3	-	13	TGTGCCAGCAGTCCACGTTACGCAGATACGCAGTATTTT	CASSPRYADTQYF
-	TRBV4-1	TRBJ2-5	-	17	TGCGCCAGCAGCCAAGCCGGAGCTAAGGGTGGTGGAGAGACCCAGTACTTC	CASSQAGAKGGGETQYF
-	TRBV7-8	TRBJ1-2	-	12	TGTGCCAGCAGCCCAGGGAACTATGGCTACACCTTC	CASSPGNYGYTF
TRBD1	TRBV18	TRBJ1-4	-	16	TGTGCCAGCTCCCTAACCCGACAGGGGGCTAATGAAAAACTGTTTTTT	CASSLTRQGANEKLFF
-	TRBV10-3	TRBJ1-4	-	14	TGTGCCATCAGTTCCGGGACGGGTAATGAAAAACTGTTTTTT	CAISSGTGNEKLFF
-	TRBV5-5	TRBJ1-2	-	14	TGTGCCAGCAGCTTGGCGGATACTAACTATGGCTACACCTTC	CASSLADTNYGYTF
-	TRBV2	TRBJ2-2	-	14	TGTGCCAGCAGTTTGGGGCGTAACACCGGGGAGCTGTTTTTT	CASSLGRNTGELFF
-	TRBV2	TRBJ1-5	-	14	TGTGCCAGCAGTGACAAGGTGAAAGGTCAGCCCCAGCATTTT	CASSDKVKGQPQHF
TRBD2	TRBV11-2	TRBJ2-2	-	16	TGTGCCAGCAGCTATGTAGCGGGGGTGAGCACCGGGGAGCTGTTTTTT	CASSYVAGVSTGELFF
-	TRBV9	TRBJ2-7	-	15	TGTGCCAGCAGCGTAGTTGGGGGGCCCCCCTACGAGCAGTACTTC	CASSVVGGPPYEQYF
-	TRBV7-6	TRBJ2-5	-	15	TGTGCCAGCAGCTTATTTAGGGCGGGCGCGGAGACCCAGTACTTC	CASSLFRAGAETQYF
-	TRBV5-5	TRBJ2-6	-	16	TGTGCCAGCAGCTTGGAGATGAGTGCTGGGGCCAACGTCCTGACTTTC	CASSLEMSAGANVLTF
TRBD1	TRBV5-1	TRBJ1-1	-	14	TGCGCCAGCAGCTCGAACAGGGGGGGAACTGAAGCTTTCTTT	CASSSNRGGTEAFF
-	TRBV4-3	TRBJ1-5	-	15	TGCGCCAGCAGCCAAGAGGTAGGCAGGGTTCAGCCCCAGCATTTT	CASSQEVGRVQPQHF
TRBD2	TRBV7-2	TRBJ2-7	-	13	TGTGCCAGCAGCTTAGCGCGGGGGGGCGAGCAGTACTTC	CASSLARGGEQYF
-	TRBV7-6	TRBJ1-1	-	13	TGTGCCAGCAGCATGGCGCAGGGTACTGAAGCTTTCTTT	CASSMAQGTEAFF